The 13 T cell receptor beta chains in this list originate from one sample, sequenced in a study of regulatory T cells in long-lasting Graves disease. Time point indicated: newly diagnosed GD, antithyroid drugs for less than 3 months. Generation of the TCR library employed RNA extracted from PBMCs. iRepertoire HTBI primers and Arm-PCR of CDR3 regions built TCR beta libraries. TCRdb itself ran the multiplex PCR reads through MiXCR, one entry per CDR3 protein. The sample lists fewer than 650,000 distinct CDR3 sequences; about 15% were seen once. A further study also used this sample, focusing on T cells in Graves' hyperthyroidism and ophthalmopathy.

The sample here was peripheral blood mononuclear cells (PBMCs), taken at new diagnosis, from a patient treated with antithyroid drugs. These receptors were taken from a young woman with Graves disease.

This rearrangement joins TRBV28 to TRBJ2-1, with D unresolved. Trimming stripped 6 bases from V and 2 bases from J, with 14 bases between. The CDR3 consists of 15 residues. Germline lookup yields CDR1 MDHEN and CDR2 SYDVKM. CDR3 amino acids: CASRTAPGPYNEQFF. As DNA, the CDR3 is TGTGCCAGCAGGACGGCCCCAGGCCCCTACAATGAGCAGTTCTTC.

V is TRBV19 and J is TRBJ2-3; D is unclear. The V and J ends lost 5 bases and 6 bases respectively, with 15 bases between them. Per the germline V gene, CDR1 is LNHDA and CDR2 is SQIVND (reference sequence). The CDR3 length is 14 residues. The CDR3 DNA is TGTGCCAGTAGTTACCGGTCCTCCGGGGATACGCAGTATTTT. Translation: CASSYRSSGDTQYF.

This clonotype was seen repeatedly, ten times or more. The chain is built from TRBV7-2 and TRBJ1-1; D is uncertain. Germline lookup yields CDR1 SGHTA and CDR2 FQGNSA. V was cut by 6 bases and J by 1 base, with 18 bases left in between. This CDR3 spans 16 amino acids. The CDR3 loop is CASSLSGTGRNTEAFF. The CDR3 DNA sequence: TGTGCCAGCAGTCTTTCAGGTACGGGTAGGAACACTGAAGCTTTCTTT.

This clonotype was observed many times. A much larger clone differs from this one at a single base, so this may be a read error. The rearrangement joins TRBV28 to TRBJ1-5; possible D gene TRBD1, 6 bases. The CDR3 extends over 18 amino acids. CDR1 is MDHEN and CDR2 is SYDVKM in the germline V gene. In DNA, the CDR3 is TGTGCCAGCAGTTCCCCTTTTGGACAGTTTGATAGCAATCAGTCCCAGCATTTT. Protein product: CASSSPFGQFDSNQSQHF.

This clonotype was detected only a few times. The chain uses TRBV20-1 and TRBJ1-1; a weak D match, TRBD1 (6 bases). The CDR3 covers 13 residues. The germline CDR1 and CDR2 sequences are DFQATT and SNEGSKA (reference sequence). V gave up 3 bases and J gave up 5 bases, with 13 bases separating them. CDR3 amino acids: CSASDRLRTEAFF. The CDR3 region has the DNA TGCAGTGCTAGTGACAGGCTGAGGACTGAAGCTTTCTTT.

This clonotype has only one observation. J is TRBJ2-4 and V is TRBV9, with D tentatively TRBD2 (5 bases). V gave up 2 bases and J gave up 7 bases, with 16 bases separating them. Looked up from germline, CDR1 is SGDLS and CDR2 is YYNGEE. This CDR3 has 15 residues. CDR3 residues: CASSVEGGRANIQYF. CDR3 sequence (DNA): TGTGCCAGCAGCGTGGAAGGCGGGCGGGCCAACATTCAGTACTTC.

This clonotype has at least ten counts. The chain uses TRBV7-9 and TRBJ2-7; the D gene is possibly TRBD1 (6 bases). The germline gives CDR1 SEHNR, CDR2 FQNEAQ (reference sequence). V lost 4 bases and J 3 bases, leaving 10 bases between the germline ends. CDR3 length: 13 amino acids. The DNA for the CDR3 is TGTGCCAGCAGCTACAACAGGGACTACGAGCAGTACTTC. Translating gives CASSYNRDYEQYF.

The chain carries TRBV18 and TRBJ2-6; D is undetermined. V was cut by 4 bases and J by 0 bases, with 13 bases left in between. This CDR3 spans 17 amino acids. Germline CDR1 is KGHSH and CDR2 is LQKENI. DNA for the CDR3: TGTGCCAGCTCACTACGGACCCAAGACTCTGGGGCCAACGTCCTGACTTTC. Translation gives CASSLRTQDSGANVLTF.

A few counts support this clonotype. The rearrangement links TRBV9 to TRBJ2-1, with D perhaps TRBD2 (5 bases). The CDR3 covers 13 residues. Per the germline V gene, CDR1 is SGDLS and CDR2 is YYNGEE. Deletions cut 6 bases from V and 10 bases from J, with 17 bases between. The CDR3 DNA sequence: TGTGCCAGCAAGAGGGCCGTATCGGCAGAGCAGTTCTTC. It codes for CASKRAVSAEQFF.

This clonotype was picked up many times. The chain joins TRBV7-9 to TRBJ2-7; D is undetermined. The germline V gene has CDR1 SEHNR and CDR2 FQNEAQ (reference sequence). The germline V and J ends were trimmed by 5 bases and 2 bases, with 16 bases remaining between them. The CDR3 runs 15 residues. CDR3 nucleotides: TGTGCCAGCAGCACCGACACCGGCCCAACCTACGAGCAGTACTTC. Translating it yields CASSTDTGPTYEQYF.

This clonotype was seen repeatedly, ten times or more. The chain couples TRBV28 to TRBJ1-5; possible D gene TRBD1, 6 bases. From germline, CDR1 is MDHEN and CDR2 SYDVKM. The CDR3 extends over 16 amino acids. The V gene lost 6 bases and the J gene lost 6 bases, with 21 bases spanning the gap. The CDR3 DNA sequence: TGTGCCAGCAGCCTAATCGACAGGTTGAGTGGTCAGCCCCAGCATTTT. Its protein product is CASSLIDRLSGQPQHF. Looking up the rest from reference TRBV28 and TRBJ1-5 gives the full variable domain: DVKVTQSSRYLVKRTGEKVFLECVQDMDHENMFWYRQDPGLGLRLIYFSYDVKMKEKGDIPEGYSVSREKKERFSLILESASTNQTSMYLCASSLIDRLSGQPQHFGDGTRLSIL.

The sample holds many counts of this clonotype. The V gene is TRBV28, the J gene TRBJ1-6; D remains unclear. Germline CDR1 and CDR2: MDHEN and SYDVKM. Trimming took 5 bases from V and 0 from J, leaving 14 bases between them. This CDR3 is 17 amino acids long. CDR3 amino acids: CASSPTLDSSYNSPLHF. The CDR3 bases are TGTGCCAGCAGTCCTACCCTTGATAGCTCCTATAATTCACCCCTCCACTTT.

This clonotype has more than one count but fewer than ten. The rearrangement joins TRBV28 to TRBJ2-1, with 12 bases aligning to TRBD2. Germline CDR1 MDHEN, CDR2 SYDVKM. The CDR3 spans 16 residues. With 5 bases clipped from V and 4 bases from J, the junction kept 6 bases outside the gene matches. The CDR3 is CASSALAGGPYNEQFF. In DNA, the CDR3 is TGTGCCAGCAGTGCTCTAGCGGGAGGGCCTTACAATGAGCAGTTCTTC.